The clone carrying this T cell receptor (beta chain) has just a few counts. This entry belongs to a study of blood T cells in healthy people across ages. Combining a sample-barcoded 5' primer with a J-beta primer mix, a second PCR ran for roughly 7 to 11 cycles. TCRdb re-called the 5' RACE reads through MiXCR, storing one row per CDR3 protein. The sample lists approximately 730,000 distinct CDR3 sequences; roughly two fifths were seen once. Deletions cut 1 base from V and 12 bases from J, with 22 bases between. CDR3 length: 15 amino acids. CDR1 and CDR2 (germline): SGHTA, FQGNSA. The TCR was taken from a woman in her sixties or seventies in good health. Sequencing used blood. The V call is TRBV7-2, the J call TRBJ2-7; no definite D call. Here the CDR3 DNA reads TGTGCCAGCAGCTTAGATGGCGTCAGTTCAAAGGGTCGGTACTTC. Amino acids: CASSLDGVSSKGRYF.